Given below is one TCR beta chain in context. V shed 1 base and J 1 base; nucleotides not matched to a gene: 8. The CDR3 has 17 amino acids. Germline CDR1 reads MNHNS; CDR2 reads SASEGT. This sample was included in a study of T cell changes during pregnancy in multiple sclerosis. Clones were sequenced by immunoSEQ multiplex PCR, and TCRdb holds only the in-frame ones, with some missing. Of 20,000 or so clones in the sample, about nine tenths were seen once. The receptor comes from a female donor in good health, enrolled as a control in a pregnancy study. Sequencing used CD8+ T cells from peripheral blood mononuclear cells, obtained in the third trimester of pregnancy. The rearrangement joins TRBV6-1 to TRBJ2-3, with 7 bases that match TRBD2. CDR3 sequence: CASSEDLGGRGTDTQYF. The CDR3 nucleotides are TGTGCCAGCAGTGAAGATCTTGGCGGGAGAGGCACAGATACGCAGTATTTT.